Listed here are 23 T cell receptor beta chains from one sample, sequenced in a study of blood T cell repertoires in COVID-19. TCRdb keeps only in-frame clones here, not all; method: immunoSEQ multiplex PCR. The sample yields hundreds of thousands of clones, almost 85% seen once. The sample comprised peripheral blood. The receptor source for this set is a man over 45 with active or convalescent COVID-19.

V is TRBV30 and J is TRBJ1-1; D remains ambiguous. V was cut by 4 bases and J by 7 bases, with 10 bases left in between. Germline V gives CDR1 GTSNPN, CDR2 SVGIG (reference sequence). The CDR3 is 11 residues long. In DNA, the CDR3 is TGTGCCTGGATCCCGCGGCGTGAAGCTTTCTTT. It translates to CAWIPRREAFF.

This clone was seen a handful of times. J is TRBJ1-6 and V is TRBV7-8; no clear D. Trimming took off 2 bases at V and 0 bases at J, with 14 bases between the two ends. Germline assignment: CDR1 SGHVS and CDR2 FQNEAQ. This CDR3 has 18 residues. The CDR3 DNA sequence: TGTGCCAGCAGCTTATCGGGTTTGGCGAGCTCCTATAATTCACCCCTCCACTTT. Protein product: CASSLSGLASSYNSPLHF.

This clone has only a few counts. The gene calls are TRBV6-2 or TRBV6-3 and TRBJ2-1, with D perhaps matching TRBD2 (5 bases). CDR3 length: 16 residues. Germline lookup yields CDR1 MNHEY and CDR2 SVGEGT. The germline V and J ends were trimmed by 0 bases and 6 bases, with 15 bases remaining between them. CDR3: CASSYSGASLSNEQFF. DNA for the CDR3: TGTGCCAGCAGTTACTCAGGTGCTAGCCTGAGCAATGAGCAGTTCTTC.

The rearrangement links TRBV3-1 (or the pseudogene TRBV3-2) to TRBJ2-2, with D hard to call. V was clipped by 6 bases and J by 4 bases, with 6 bases between them. Per germline, CDR1 LGHDT and CDR2 YNNKEL (reference sequence). The CDR3 is 12 residues long. The CDR3 nucleotides read TGTGCCAGCAGTCTCTCCACCGGGGAGCTGTTTTTT. Translated, it gives CASSLSTGELFF.

With respect to this clone: The junction does not match germline at one end; this may be a read error. The CDR3 coding sequence is TGTGCCTCCACCCCGGGGGGCAGGTTCAATCAGCTCCAGCATTTT. Its translation is CASTPGGRFNQLQHF. This rearrangement joins TRBV19 to TRBJ1-5, with D possibly TRBD1 on 6 matching bases. This CDR3 has 15 amino acids. CDR1 and CDR2 from the germline V gene are LNHDA and SQIVND (reference sequence).

In regard to this clone: The sample carries other DNA sequences with the same CDR3. The CDR3 sequence is CASSRPGQSYEQYF. Written as DNA, the CDR3 is TGTGCCAGCAGTCGACCGGGACAAAGTTACGAGCAGTACTTC. The rearrangement uses TRBV28 and TRBJ2-7; tentatively, D is TRBD1 (6 bases). Trimming removed 5 bases at V and 4 bases at J, with 15 bases between. Germline V gives CDR1 MDHEN, CDR2 SYDVKM. The CDR3 contains 14 residues.

This chain joins TRBV28 and TRBJ1-6, with 7 nucleotides matching TRBD1. The CDR3 is made up of 13 amino acids. V shed 10 bases and J 6 bases; nucleotides not matched to a gene: 6. Germline V gene data show CDR1 as MDHEN and CDR2 as SYDVKM. The CDR3 DNA follows: TGTGCCATCACAGGGGATTTTAATTCACCCCTCCACTTT. Amino acid sequence: CAITGDFNSPLHF.

This clone has only one observation. V usage is TRBV9 and J usage is TRBJ1-2, with 7 bases matching TRBD1. V lost 4 bases, J lost 6 bases, and 3 bases stayed unmatched. From germline, CDR1 is SGDLS and CDR2 YYNGEE. The CDR3 extends over 12 amino acids. The CDR3 DNA is TGTGCCAGCAGCCGTACAGGGGATGGCTACACCTTC. Translating gives CASSRTGDGYTF. The full variable domain, in which reference TRBV9 and TRBJ1-2 provide the parts outside the CDR3, is DSGVTQTPKHLITATGQRVTLRCSPRSGDLSVYWYQQSLDQGLQFLIQYYNGEERAKGNILERFSAQQFPDLHSELNLSSLELGDSALYFCASSRTGDGYTFGSGTRLTVV.

The V call is TRBV5-4, the J call TRBJ2-1; TRBD2 aligns across 11 bases. The CDR3 is 16 amino acids. V was pared by 6 bases and J by 5 bases, with 10 bases of the junction left unmatched. Germline-derived CDR1 and CDR2 are SGHNT and YYREEE (reference sequence). The CDR3 DNA is TGTGCCAGCAAGACGGGGACTAGCGGAACCCACAATGAGCAGTTCTTC. Translation: CASKTGTSGTHNEQFF. Combining the CDR3 with reference TRBV5-4 and TRBJ2-1 gives the whole variable domain ETGVTQSPTHLIKTRGQQVTLRCSSQSGHNTVSWYQQALGQGPQFIFQYYREEENGRGNFPPRFSGLQFPNYSSELNVNALELDDSALYLCASKTGTSGTHNEQFFGPGTRLTVL.

The genes are TRBV7-2 and TRBJ2-2; the D is unclear. This CDR3 is 13 amino acids long. V dropped 5 bases and J dropped 5 bases, with 9 bases sitting between them. CDR1 and CDR2 (germline): SGHTA, FQGNSA. CDR3 residues: CASSREPTGELFF. DNA of the CDR3: TGTGCCAGCAGCCGCGAGCCAACCGGGGAGCTGTTTTTT. The whole variable domain, remainder taken from reference TRBV7-2 and TRBJ2-2, is GAGVSQSPSNKVTEKGKDVELRCDPISGHTALYWYRQSLGQGLEFLIYFQGNSAPDKSGLPSDRFSAERTGGSVSTLTIQRTQQEDSAVYLCASSREPTGELFFGEGSRLTVL.

The V call is TRBV19, the J call TRBJ1-2, with 11 positions matching TRBD1. The CDR3 is 15 residues long. The J segment lost 2 bases and the V segment lost 7 bases, leaving 6 bases of the junction unmatched. Germline CDR1 is LNHDA and CDR2 is SQIVND (reference sequence). CDR3 loop: CASKTGDRGNYGYTF. The CDR3 DNA is TGTGCCAGTAAGACTGGGGACAGGGGGAACTATGGCTACACCTTC.

The chain couples TRBV5-4 to TRBJ1-6; D is possibly TRBD1 (5 bases). The V end lost 4 bases, the J end lost 4 bases, and 15 bases lay between the germline ends. The germline gives CDR1 SGHNT, CDR2 YYREEE (reference sequence). The CDR3 runs to 16 residues. CDR3 DNA: TGTGCCAGCAGCGTCGACAGTCGACAATATAATTCACCCCTCCACTTT. Its protein product is CASSVDSRQYNSPLHF.

This clone was seen a single time. This chain joins TRBV11-2 and TRBJ2-7; D gene unclear. CDR3 size: 13 residues. Trimming took off 1 base at V and 3 bases at J, with 7 bases between the two ends. The germline CDR1 and CDR2 sequences are SGHAT and FQNNGV. CDR3 in amino acids: CASSLGADYEQYF. CDR3 DNA sequence: TGTGCCAGCAGCTTAGGGGCCGACTACGAGCAGTACTTC.

This chain connects TRBV7-2 to TRBJ2-3; 11 bases fit TRBD2. CDR3 length equals 17 residues. V lost 1 base and J lost 5; bases outside the gene matches: 8. Per the germline V gene, CDR1 is SGHTA and CDR2 is FQGNSA. The CDR3 DNA reads TGTGCCAGCAGCTTAGAATTAGCGGGAGGGGTTAAAGATACGCAGTATTTT. Protein: CASSLELAGGVKDTQYF.

The chain recombines TRBV10-3 with TRBJ1-1, with D perhaps matching TRBD1 (5 bases). Germline V gene data show CDR1 as ENHRY and CDR2 as SYGVKD. V was shortened by 4 bases and J by 11 bases, with 14 bases between the two germline ends. The CDR3 totals 12 residues. The DNA of the CDR3 is TGTGCCATCAGTGCCCAGGGCGATACGGCTTTCTTT. Translated: CAISAQGDTAFF.

The chain combines TRBV19 with TRBJ2-4; 15 bases map to TRBD2. The V gene's germline CDR1 is LNHDA and CDR2 SQIVND (reference sequence). This CDR3 has 18 amino acids. Trimming cost V 4 bases and J 1 base; bases outside gene matches: 5. The CDR3 here is CASSTGLAGGLAKNIQYF. As DNA, the CDR3 is TGTGCCAGTAGTACGGGACTAGCGGGAGGTTTGGCCAAAAACATTCAGTACTTC.

The table lists this clone with a count of one. This chain connects TRBV2 to TRBJ2-5, with a weak D call TRBD2 (5 bases). V was cut by 8 bases and J by 4 bases, with 20 bases left in between. CDR1 SNHLY and CDR2 FYNNEI come from the germline V gene. The CDR3 loop spans 15 amino acids. The CDR3 nucleotides read TGTGCCAGCTCGGGTTGGGGAGATCCCGGAGAGACCCAGTACTTC. The encoded protein is CASSGWGDPGETQYF. The full variable domain, completed using reference TRBV2 and TRBJ2-5, is EPEVTQTPSHQVTQMGQEVILRCVPISNHLYFYWYRQILGQKVEFLVSFYNNEISEKSEIFDDQFSVERPDGSNFTLKIRSTKLEDSAMYFCASSGWGDPGETQYFGPGTRLLVL.

This clone has only one observation. The gene calls are TRBV9 and TRBJ1-1; TRBD1 aligns across 8 bases. V was clipped by 4 bases and J by 0 bases; unmatched bases: 8. The CDR3 runs to 16 residues. Germline CDR1 SGDLS, CDR2 YYNGEE. CDR3 residues: CASSPRDRTMNTEAFF. CDR3 DNA sequence: TGTGCCAGCAGCCCGAGGGACAGGACGATGAACACTGAAGCTTTCTTT.

J is TRBJ2-1 and V is TRBV7-2, with 7 bases fitting TRBD1. The trim removed 2 bases at V and 6 bases at J, leaving 4 bases unmatched. Germline CDR1 SGHTA, CDR2 FQGNSA. The CDR3 totals 14 residues. The CDR3 DNA is TGTGCCAGCAGCTTAAGGGGGCTTTCCAATGAGCAGTTCTTC. It specifies CASSLRGLSNEQFF.

The chain combines TRBV9 with TRBJ2-3; 13 nucleotides match TRBD2. The V gene end was trimmed by 4 bases and the J gene end by 5 bases; junction bases not matched to a gene: 4. The CDR3 runs to 15 residues. The germline V gene has CDR1 SGDLS and CDR2 YYNGEE. The CDR3 region has the DNA TGTGCCAGCAGCCTCAGACTAGCGGGAGGAGATACGCAGTATTTT. It yields the protein CASSLRLAGGDTQYF.

This rearrangement joins TRBV3-1 (or the pseudogene TRBV3-2) to TRBJ1-4; 11 bases agree with TRBD1. The ends lost 2 bases at V and 8 bases at J; junction bases unmatched: 16. Germline V gives CDR1 LGHDT, CDR2 YNNKEL (reference sequence). CDR3 length: 19 amino acids. This CDR3 reads CASSQWGQGEGPYREKLFF. The CDR3 coding sequence is TGTGCCAGCAGCCAATGGGGACAGGGGGAAGGGCCCTATAGGGAAAAACTGTTTTTT.

The gene calls are TRBV30 and TRBJ1-1; D may be TRBD1 (6 bases). Trimming cost V 1 base and J 4 bases, with 16 bases left between them. The germline V gene has CDR1 GTSNPN and CDR2 SVGIG (reference sequence). The CDR3 sequence is 15 residues long. The CDR3: CAWSGQVQSGTEAFF. As DNA, the CDR3 is TGTGCCTGGAGTGGACAGGTTCAATCGGGCACTGAAGCTTTCTTT.

The chain links TRBV29-1 to TRBJ1-1; 12 nucleotides align to TRBD1. Germline CDR1 reads SQVTM; CDR2 reads ANQGSEA. There are 15 residues in the CDR3. V was clipped by 5 bases and J by 5 bases; unmatched bases: 9. The CDR3 is CSVKGTGGWGTEAFF. The CDR3 nucleotides read TGCAGCGTTAAAGGGACAGGGGGCTGGGGGACTGAAGCTTTCTTT.